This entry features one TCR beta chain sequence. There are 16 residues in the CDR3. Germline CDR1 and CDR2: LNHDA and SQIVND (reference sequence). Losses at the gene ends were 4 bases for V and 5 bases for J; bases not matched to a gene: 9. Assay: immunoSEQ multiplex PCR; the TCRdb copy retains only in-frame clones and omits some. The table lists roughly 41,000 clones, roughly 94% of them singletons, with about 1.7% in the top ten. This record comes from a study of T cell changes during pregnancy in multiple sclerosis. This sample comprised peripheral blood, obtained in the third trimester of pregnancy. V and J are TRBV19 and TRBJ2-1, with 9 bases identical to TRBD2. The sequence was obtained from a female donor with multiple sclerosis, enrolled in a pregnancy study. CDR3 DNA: TGTGCCAGTAGTACCCCCGGGACTAGCATTGACAATGAGCAGTTCTTC. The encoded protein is CASSTPGTSIDNEQFF.